This TCR beta chain was captured by sequencing in a study of blood T cell repertoires in COVID-19 (TCRdb year 2020). Turning to the overall study: Collaborator samples came from the United States, Italy and Spain and covered acute and convalescent phases of COVID-19. Samples were obtained from the ongoing ImmuneRACE study (first 160 participants) and from about 1,300 subjects provided by 6 global collaborators. Where available, HLA class I and class II types were obtained from metadata supplied by the sample provider rather than from assay-based typing. A freely available public database, intended as a resource for researchers studying the immune response to SARS-CoV-2, is where the repertoires were released. The prospective study material was composed of cDNA or gDNA derived from T cells, B-cell-depleted T cells, or PBMCs. Nearly every sample came with metadata listing a de-identified subject ID, COVID-19 status, age in years and sex. Deeply sampled blood TCRbeta repertoires from subjects exposed to, actively infected with, or recovered from COVID-19 were included in the dataset. What the authors observed across the whole study: How much clinical and demographic metadata was included differed by source and by participant, and the metadata was provided uncurated.

A single count supports this clone. There is no known antigen for this receptor. The input lacks base qualities; no much larger clone sits a single base away. Whole blood was collected in K2EDTA tubes by collaborating institutions according to the institutions' own protocols. For TCRbeta analysis, collaborators shipped samples as frozen whole blood, isolated PBMCs, or DNA extracted from either of those sample types. The CDR3 starts with the cysteine, ends with the phenylalanine, and has 17 residues. This entry keeps only the CDR3 DNA: 51 bases, framed from base 1. At the junction V is shortened by 4 bases and J by 6 bases; bases outside the gene matches: 14. Based on the germline V gene, the CDR1 and CDR2 sequences are MDHEN and SYDVKM. TCRbeta CDR3 regions were amplified from genomic DNA by means of the immunoSEQ Assay, a bias-controlled multiplex PCR. The authors processed their data as follows. The number of nucleated cells in each sample was estimated by amplification of reference gene primers within the assay. To quantify the absolute abundance of each unique TCRbeta CDR3 rearrangement, sequence reads were collapsed and filtered. For each sample, productive Simpson clonality was calculated by taking the square root of Simpson's diversity index across productive rearrangements. As stored in TCRdb, this immuneACCESS dataset retains in-frame rearrangements with V and J assigned. A fraction of the clones does not appear; measured against another copy, unresolved V genes explain less than half of the discrepancy, and the remainder lacks a known reason. That table gives V, J and clone size, and the DNA gave D and trimming. A total of approximately 220,000 clones appear in this sample, 65% to 90% of them only once. The ten largest clones add up to 4% to 4.5% of the sample.

This chain is built from TRBV28 and TRBJ2-5, with TRBD2 identical over 10 junction bases. The sample consisted of peripheral blood. The TCR sequence derives from a middle-aged man with acute or convalescent COVID-19. The nucleotides are TGTGCCAGCAGTTCGTCTCTAGCGGGGGCGCGAATAAAGACCCAGTACTTC. Its translation is CASSSSLAGARIKTQYF.